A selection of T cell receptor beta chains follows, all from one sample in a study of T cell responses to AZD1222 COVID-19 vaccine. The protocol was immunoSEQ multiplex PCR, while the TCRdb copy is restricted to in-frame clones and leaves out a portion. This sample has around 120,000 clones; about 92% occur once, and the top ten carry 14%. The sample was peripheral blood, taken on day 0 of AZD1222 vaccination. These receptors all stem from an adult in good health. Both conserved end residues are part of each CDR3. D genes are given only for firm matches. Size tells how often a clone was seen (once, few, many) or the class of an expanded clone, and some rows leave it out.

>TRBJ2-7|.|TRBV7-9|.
TGTGCCAGCAGCTCACTAGGTTTTGACGAGCAGTACTTC
CASSSLGFDEQYF
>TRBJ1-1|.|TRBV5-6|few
TGTGCCAGCAGCCCCGGAGGGAGAAACACTGAAGCTTTCTTT
CASSPGGRNTEAFF
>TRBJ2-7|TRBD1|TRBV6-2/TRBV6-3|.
TGTGCCAGCAGTTACTCACCACATAGCGACAGGGTCGATTACGAGCAGTACTTC
CASSYSPHSDRVDYEQYF
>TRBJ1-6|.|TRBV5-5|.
TGTGCCAGCAGCTTGGCCACGGGGGCTATAGGTAATTCACCCCTCCACTTT
CASSLATGAIGNSPLHF
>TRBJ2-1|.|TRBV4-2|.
TGTGCCAGCAGCCAAGGACTATACAATGAGCAGTTCTTC
CASSQGLYNEQFF
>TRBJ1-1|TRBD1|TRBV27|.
TGTGCCAGCAGTAGAGACAGGGGAATAGGAACTGAAGCTTTCTTT
CASSRDRGIGTEAFF
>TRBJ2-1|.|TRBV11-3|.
TGTGCCAGCAGCTTAGATATGACGAATGAGCAGTTCTTC
CASSLDMTNEQFF
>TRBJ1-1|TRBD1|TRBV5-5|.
TGTGCCAGCAGCCCAGAGGACAGGGCTCCCACTGAAGCTTTCTTT
CASSPEDRAPTEAFF
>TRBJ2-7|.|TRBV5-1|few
TGCGCCAGCAGCTTGGCGGGGTCCGGGACGGCCCCTGGCGAGCAGTACTTC
CASSLAGSGTAPGEQYF
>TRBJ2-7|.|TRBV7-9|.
TGTGCCAGCAGCTTAGAGGGCCCCTACGAGCAGTACTTC
CASSLEGPYEQYF
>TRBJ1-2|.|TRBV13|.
TGTGCCAGCAGCTTGGGGCGTCTCTATGGCTACACCTTC
CASSLGRLYGYTF
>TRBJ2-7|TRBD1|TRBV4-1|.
TGCGCCAGCAGCCCCGTTGGACAGGGGGCAAGGTCCTACGAGCAGTACTTC
CASSPVGQGARSYEQYF
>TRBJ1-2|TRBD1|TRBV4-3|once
TGCGCCAGCAGCTCGAGCAGGGGGGCGAGTGGCTACACCTTC
CASSSSRGASGYTF
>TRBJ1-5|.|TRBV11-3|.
TGTGCCAGCAGCTTATACGCGGTAACTAGCAATCAGCCCCAGCATTTT
CASSLYAVTSNQPQHF
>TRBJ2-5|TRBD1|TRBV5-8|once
TGTGCCAGCAGCATTAGGACAGGGAGTCTTGAGACCCAGTACTTC
CASSIRTGSLETQYF
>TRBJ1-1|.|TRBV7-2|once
TGTGCCAGCAGCTCGCGGACAGACGGCACTGAAGCTTTCTTT
CASSSRTDGTEAFF
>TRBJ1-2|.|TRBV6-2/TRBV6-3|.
TGTGCCAGCAGTTACCGGCCAGCTAACTATGGCTACACCTTC
CASSYRPANYGYTF
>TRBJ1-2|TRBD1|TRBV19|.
TGTGCCAGTAGGGGGACAGTTAACTATGGCTACACCTTC
CASRGTVNYGYTF
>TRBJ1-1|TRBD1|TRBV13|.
TGTGCCAGCGCCCTGAGGACAGGGAGGTTGGACACTGAAGCTTTCTTT
CASALRTGRLDTEAFF
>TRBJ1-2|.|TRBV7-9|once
TGTGCCAGCAGCGGCCCGCGGCAGGACTATGGCTACACCTTC
CASSGPRQDYGYTF
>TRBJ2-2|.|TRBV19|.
TGTGCCAGTAGTTCCGGAACCGGGGAGCTGTTTTTT
CASSSGTGELFF
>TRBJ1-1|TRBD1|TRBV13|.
TGTGCCAGCAGCTTAGGGACAGGGGACACTGAAGCTTTCTTT
CASSLGTGDTEAFF
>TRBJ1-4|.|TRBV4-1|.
TGCGCCAGCAGCCAAGAGGTATGGCAGCAAGGGAATGAAAAACTGTTTTTT
CASSQEVWQQGNEKLFF
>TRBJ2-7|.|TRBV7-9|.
TGTGCCAGCAGCTTGGTTGGCTACGAGCAGTACTTC
CASSLVGYEQYF
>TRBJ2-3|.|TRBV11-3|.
TGTGCCAGCAGCTCGAGGTTCGGAGATACGCAGTATTTT
CASSSRFGDTQYF
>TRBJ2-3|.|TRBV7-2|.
TGTGCCAGCAGCCTACAACCGGGGGCGGATACGCAGTATTTT
CASSLQPGADTQYF
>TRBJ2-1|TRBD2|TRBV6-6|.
TGTGCCAGCAGTCCGACTAGCGGGAGGAGCGGTGAGCAGTTCTTC
CASSPTSGRSGEQFF
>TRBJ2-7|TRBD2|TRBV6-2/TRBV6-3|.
TGTGCCAGCAGTTACTCGAGTCTAGCGGGGGGGACTAACTACGAGCAGTACTTC
CASSYSSLAGGTNYEQYF
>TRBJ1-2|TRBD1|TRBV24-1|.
TGTGCCACCAGTGATTCGGGACAGTCTTATGGCTACACCTTC
CATSDSGQSYGYTF
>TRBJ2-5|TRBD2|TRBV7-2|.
TGTGCCAGCAGCTTATCTACGACTAGCGGGGGGGCGAAGACCCAGTACTTC
CASSLSTTSGGAKTQYF
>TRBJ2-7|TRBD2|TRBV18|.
TGTGCCAGCTCCAAGACCCCCGGGACTAGGGGGATTTCGAGCTCCTACGAGCAGTACTTC
CASSKTPGTRGISSSYEQYF
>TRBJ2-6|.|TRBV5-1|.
TGCGCCAGCACGGGACTCGGGGGTCGATATCTTAACTCTGGGGCCAACGTCCTGACTTTC
CASTGLGGRYLNSGANVLTF
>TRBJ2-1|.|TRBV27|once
TGTGCCAGCAATAGAGCTGGGACCCCGGGGTACAATGAGCAGTTCTTC
CASNRAGTPGYNEQFF
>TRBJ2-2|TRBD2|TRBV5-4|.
TGTGCCAGCAGCTTAGGACTAGCGGGAGAAAATCGCGGGGAGCTGTTTTTT
CASSLGLAGENRGELFF
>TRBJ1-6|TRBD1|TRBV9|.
TGTGCCAGCAGCGAGGGGACAGTGGGTTCACCCCTCCACTTT
CASSEGTVGSPLHF
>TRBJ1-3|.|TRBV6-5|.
TGTGCCAGCAGTTACGATACAGGGCGAAACACCATATATTTT
CASSYDTGRNTIYF
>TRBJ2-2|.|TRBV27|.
TGTGCCAGCATCGCAAACACCGGGGAGCTGTTTTTT
CASIANTGELFF
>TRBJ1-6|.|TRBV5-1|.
TGCGCCAGCAGCTTGTGGGGGGTTTCACCCCTCCACTTT
CASSLWGVSPLHF
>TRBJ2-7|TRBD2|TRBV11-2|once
TGTGCCAGCAGCTTAGTTCCGGGACTAGCGGTAAACTCCTACGAGCAGTACTTC
CASSLVPGLAVNSYEQYF
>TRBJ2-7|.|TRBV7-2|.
TGTGCCAGCAGCTTCGGAGCAACCGACTACGAGCAGTACTTC
CASSFGATDYEQYF
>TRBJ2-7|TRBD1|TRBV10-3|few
TGTGCCATCAGCTCCGGGACAGGGACTCTCGAGCAGTACTTC
CAISSGTGTLEQYF